The subject of this entry is one TCR beta chain. The data were obtained in a study of blood T cells in healthy people across ages. For the second PCR, which ran for 7 to 11 cycles, a sample-barcoded 5' primer and a J-beta primer mix were used. TCRdb re-called the 5' RACE reads with MiXCR, one entry per CDR3 protein. This table holds hundreds of thousands of distinct CDR3 sequences, about 49% found once. Germline V gene data show CDR1 as MNHNS and CDR2 as SASEGT. The germline V and J ends were trimmed by 5 bases and 1 base, with 14 bases remaining between them. This CDR3 is built from 15 residues. Donors gave approximately 9.9 milliliters of peripheral blood apiece. Each sample yielded at least 6 million isolated PBMCs.

Source material: blood. The chain recombines TRBV6-1 with TRBJ2-5; D is possibly TRBD1 or TRBD2 (6 bases each). The TCR originated in a man aged 60 to 75 in good health. The CDR3: CASSRGAQPQETQYF. CDR3 nucleotide sequence: TGTGCCAGCAGTAGGGGGGCCCAGCCCCAAGAGACCCAGTACTTC.